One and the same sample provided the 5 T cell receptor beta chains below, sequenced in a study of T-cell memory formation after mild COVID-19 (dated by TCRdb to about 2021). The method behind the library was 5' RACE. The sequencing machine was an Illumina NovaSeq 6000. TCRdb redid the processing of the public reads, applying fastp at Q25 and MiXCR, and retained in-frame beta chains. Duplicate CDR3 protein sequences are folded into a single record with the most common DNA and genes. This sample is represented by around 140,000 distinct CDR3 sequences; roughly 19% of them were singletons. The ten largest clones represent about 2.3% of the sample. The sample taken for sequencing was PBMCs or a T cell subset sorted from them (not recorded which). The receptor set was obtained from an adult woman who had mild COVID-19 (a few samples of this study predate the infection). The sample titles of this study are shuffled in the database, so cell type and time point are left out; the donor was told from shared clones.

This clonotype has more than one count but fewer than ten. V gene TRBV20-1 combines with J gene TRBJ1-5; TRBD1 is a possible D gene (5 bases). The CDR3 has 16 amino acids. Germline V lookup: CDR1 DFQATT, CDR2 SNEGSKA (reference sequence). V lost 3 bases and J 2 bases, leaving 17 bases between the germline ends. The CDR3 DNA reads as TGCAGTGCTAGCCCCGGTGGGGGTGGAGGCAATCAGCCCCAGCATTTT. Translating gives CSASPGGGGGNQPQHF.

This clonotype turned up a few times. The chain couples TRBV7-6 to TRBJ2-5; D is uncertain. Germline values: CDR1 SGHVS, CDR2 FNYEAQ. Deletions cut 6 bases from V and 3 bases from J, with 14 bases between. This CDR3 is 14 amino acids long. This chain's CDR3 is CASSHRLAEETQYF. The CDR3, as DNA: TGTGCCAGCAGTCATCGACTCGCCGAAGAGACCCAGTACTTC.

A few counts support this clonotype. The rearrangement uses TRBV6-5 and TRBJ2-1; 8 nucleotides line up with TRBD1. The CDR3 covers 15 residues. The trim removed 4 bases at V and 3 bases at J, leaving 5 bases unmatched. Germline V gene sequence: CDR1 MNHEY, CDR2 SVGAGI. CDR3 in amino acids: CASSFDRGGYNEQFF. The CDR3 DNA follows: TGTGCCAGCAGTTTTGACAGGGGAGGCTACAATGAGCAGTTCTTC.

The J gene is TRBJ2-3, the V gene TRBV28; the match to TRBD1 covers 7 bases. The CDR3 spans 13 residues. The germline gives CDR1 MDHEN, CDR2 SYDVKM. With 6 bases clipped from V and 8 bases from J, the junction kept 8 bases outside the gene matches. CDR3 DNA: TGTGCCAGCAGATCACAGGGGTTGGGTACGCAGTATTTT. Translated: CASRSQGLGTQYF.

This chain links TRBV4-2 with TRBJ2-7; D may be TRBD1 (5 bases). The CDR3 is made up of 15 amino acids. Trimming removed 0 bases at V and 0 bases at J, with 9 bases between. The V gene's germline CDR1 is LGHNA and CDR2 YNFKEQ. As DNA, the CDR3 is TGTGCCAGCAGCCAAGACAGGGATAGCTCCTACGAGCAGTACTTC. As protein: CASSQDRDSSYEQYF.